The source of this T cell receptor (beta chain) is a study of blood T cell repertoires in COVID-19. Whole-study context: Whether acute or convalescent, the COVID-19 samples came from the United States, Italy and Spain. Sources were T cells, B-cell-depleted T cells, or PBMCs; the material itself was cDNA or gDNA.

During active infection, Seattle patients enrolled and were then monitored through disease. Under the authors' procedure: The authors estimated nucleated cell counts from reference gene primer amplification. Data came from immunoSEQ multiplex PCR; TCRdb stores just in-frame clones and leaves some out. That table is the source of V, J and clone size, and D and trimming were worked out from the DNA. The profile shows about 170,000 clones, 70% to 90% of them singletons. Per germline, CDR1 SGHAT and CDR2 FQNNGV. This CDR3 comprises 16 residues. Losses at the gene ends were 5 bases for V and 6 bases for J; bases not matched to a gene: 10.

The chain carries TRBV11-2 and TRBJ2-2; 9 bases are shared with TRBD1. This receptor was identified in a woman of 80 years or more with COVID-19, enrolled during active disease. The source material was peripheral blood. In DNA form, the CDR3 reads TGTGCCAGCAGCCCTCGGACAGGGGCATTTCCCGGGGAGCTGTTTTTT. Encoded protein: CASSPRTGAFPGELFF.